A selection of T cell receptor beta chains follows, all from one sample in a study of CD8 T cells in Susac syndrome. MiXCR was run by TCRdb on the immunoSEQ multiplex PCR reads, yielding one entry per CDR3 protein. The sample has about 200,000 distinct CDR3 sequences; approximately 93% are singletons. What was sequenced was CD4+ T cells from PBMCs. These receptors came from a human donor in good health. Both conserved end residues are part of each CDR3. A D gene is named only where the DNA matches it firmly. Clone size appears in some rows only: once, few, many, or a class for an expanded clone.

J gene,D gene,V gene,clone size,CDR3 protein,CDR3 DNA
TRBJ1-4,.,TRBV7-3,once,CASSLSPPGLPNEKLFF,TGTGCCAGCAGCTTGTCCCCACCGGGACTCCCGAATGAAAAACTGTTTTTT
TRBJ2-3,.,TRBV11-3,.,CASSLDVVSDTQYF,TGTGCCAGCAGCTTAGACGTGGTGTCGGATACGCAGTATTTT
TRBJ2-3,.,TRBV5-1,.,CASSLVSSSTDTQYF,TGCGCCAGCAGCTTGGTCAGCTCTAGCACAGATACGCAGTATTTT
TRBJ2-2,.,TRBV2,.,CASSELSVGLIGELFF,TGTGCCAGCAGTGAACTCTCCGTCGGTTTGATCGGGGAGCTGTTTTTT
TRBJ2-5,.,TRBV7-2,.,CASSLTPRETQYF,TGTGCCAGCAGCTTGACTCCTCGAGAGACCCAGTACTTC
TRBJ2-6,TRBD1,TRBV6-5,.,CASRYRRGGQGPLSGANVLTF,TGTGCCAGCAGATACCGGAGAGGAGGACAGGGACCACTCTCTGGGGCCAACGTCCTGACTTTC
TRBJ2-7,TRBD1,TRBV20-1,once,CSADTGTGSYEQYF,TGCAGTGCTGATACCGGGACAGGGTCCTACGAGCAGTACTTC
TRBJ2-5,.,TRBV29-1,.,CSVETSWTQYF,TGCAGCGTGGAAACTAGTTGGACCCAGTACTTC
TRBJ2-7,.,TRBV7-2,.,CASSLSQGVGEQYF,TGTGCCAGCAGCTTATCGCAGGGAGTAGGGGAGCAGTACTTC
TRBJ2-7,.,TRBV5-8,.,CASSLDGQIYEQYF,TGTGCCAGCAGCTTGGACGGGCAGATCTACGAGCAGTACTTC
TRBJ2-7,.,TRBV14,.,CASSQVGPYEQYF,TGTGCCAGCAGCCAAGTAGGACCCTACGAGCAGTACTTC
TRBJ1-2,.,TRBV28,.,CAIHSGDGYTF,TGTGCCATTCACTCGGGGGATGGCTACACCTTC
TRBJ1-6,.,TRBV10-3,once,CASVGDLGDSPLHF,TGTGCCAGCGTCGGGGATCTCGGGGATTCACCCCTCCACTTT
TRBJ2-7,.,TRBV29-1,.,CSVRGTYEQYF,TGCAGCGTCCGAGGGACCTACGAGCAGTACTTC
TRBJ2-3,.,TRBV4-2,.,CASSQDHPTDTQYF,TGTGCCAGCAGCCAAGATCACCCCACAGATACGCAGTATTTT
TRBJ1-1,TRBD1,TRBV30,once,CAWRDRGARTEAFF,TGTGCCTGGAGGGACAGGGGGGCGAGGACTGAAGCTTTCTTT
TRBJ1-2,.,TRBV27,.,CASIFVVHGYTF,TGTGCCAGCATCTTCGTCGTCCATGGCTACACCTTC
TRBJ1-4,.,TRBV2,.,CASSRDWREKLFF,TGTGCCAGCAGCAGGGATTGGAGAGAAAAACTGTTTTTT
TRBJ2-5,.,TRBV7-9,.,CASSLTVSQETQYF,TGTGCCAGCAGCTTGACAGTCTCACAAGAGACCCAGTACTTC
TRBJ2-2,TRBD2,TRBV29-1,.,CSVIGAGGTGELFF,TGCAGCGTCATCGGAGCGGGGGGCACCGGGGAGCTGTTTTTT
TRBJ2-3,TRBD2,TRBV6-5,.,CASSYSTSGVGDTQYF,TGTGCCAGCAGTTACTCAACTAGCGGGGTCGGAGATACGCAGTATTTT
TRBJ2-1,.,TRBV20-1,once,CSARVVGQLYNEQFF,TGCAGTGCTAGAGTTGTCGGACAGTTATACAATGAGCAGTTCTTC
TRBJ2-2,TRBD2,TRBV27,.,CASSFWGSGGAGTGELFF,TGTGCCAGCAGTTTCTGGGGTAGCGGGGGGGCAGGCACCGGGGAGCTGTTTTTT
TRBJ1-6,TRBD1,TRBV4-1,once,CASSRQGGRDSNSPLHF,TGCGCCAGCAGCCGCCAGGGGGGGCGGGACAGTAATTCACCCCTCCACTTT
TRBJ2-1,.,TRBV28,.,CASSPRGLLFNEQFF,TGTGCCAGCAGTCCGCGGGGCCTGCTTTTTAATGAGCAGTTCTTC
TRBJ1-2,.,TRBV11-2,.,CASSRVPNYGYTF,TGTGCCAGCAGCCGAGTTCCGAACTATGGCTACACCTTC
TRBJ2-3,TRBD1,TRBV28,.,CASSYRGLQSSTQYF,TGTGCCAGCAGTTACAGGGGGCTCCAGAGTAGTACGCAGTATTTT
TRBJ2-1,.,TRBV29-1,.,CSVGGGLLSYNEQFF,TGCAGCGTTGGTGGGGGTCTCCTCTCCTACAATGAGCAGTTCTTC
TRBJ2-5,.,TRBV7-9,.,CASSLQDWYQETQYF,TGTGCCAGCAGCTTGCAAGACTGGTACCAAGAGACCCAGTACTTC
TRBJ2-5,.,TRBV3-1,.,CASSPTVGGATQYF,TGTGCCAGCAGTCCCACAGTGGGGGGCGCGACCCAGTACTTC
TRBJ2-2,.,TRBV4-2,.,CASSQGAGGGGTGELFF,TGTGCCAGCAGCCAAGGAGCCGGGGGAGGTGGCACCGGGGAGCTGTTTTTT
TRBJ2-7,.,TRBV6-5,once,CASSYTLLGGEQYF,TGTGCCAGCAGCTACACCCTTCTCGGCGGGGAGCAGTACTTC
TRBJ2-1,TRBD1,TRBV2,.,CASIPGTVINEQFF,TGTGCCAGCATTCCGGGGACAGTGATTAATGAGCAGTTCTTC
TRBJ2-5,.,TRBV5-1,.,CASSLDRTPGETQYF,TGCGCCAGCAGCTTGGACAGAACCCCCGGGGAGACCCAGTACTTC
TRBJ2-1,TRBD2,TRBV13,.,CASSRGVDPNEQFF,TGTGCCAGCAGCCGGGGGGTAGATCCCAATGAGCAGTTCTTC
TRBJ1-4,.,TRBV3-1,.,CASSQTGPGGKEKLFF,TGTGCCAGCAGCCAAACAGGTCCGGGTGGAAAGGAAAAACTGTTTTTT
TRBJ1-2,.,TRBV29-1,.,CSVFSPNYGYTF,TGCAGCGTTTTCAGTCCGAACTATGGCTACACCTTC
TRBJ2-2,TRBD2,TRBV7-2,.,CASSAGLARPGELFF,TGTGCCAGCAGCGCGGGACTAGCGAGACCCGGGGAGCTGTTTTTT
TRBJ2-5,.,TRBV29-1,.,CSVGVTGRETQYF,TGCAGCGTTGGGGTCACGGGGCGGGAGACCCAGTACTTC
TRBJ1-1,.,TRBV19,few,CASSDTMNTEAFF,TGTGCCAGTAGTGATACGATGAACACTGAAGCTTTCTTT
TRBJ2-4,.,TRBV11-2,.,CASSLVVGKNIQYF,TGTGCCAGCAGCTTAGTCGTCGGTAAAAACATTCAGTACTTC
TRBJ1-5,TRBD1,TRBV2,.,CASSQVTGNQPQHF,TGTGCCAGCAGTCAGGTGACAGGGAATCAGCCCCAGCATTTT
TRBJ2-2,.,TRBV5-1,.,CASSAGLNTGELFF,TGCGCCAGCAGCGCCGGGCTAAACACCGGGGAGCTGTTTTTT
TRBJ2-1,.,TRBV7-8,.,CASRLRGEQFF,TGTGCCAGCAGGCTTCGGGGTGAGCAGTTCTTC
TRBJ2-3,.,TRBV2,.,CASSSLTSFSDTQYF,TGTGCCAGCAGTTCCTTGACTAGTTTCTCCGATACGCAGTATTTT
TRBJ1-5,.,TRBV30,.,CAWGRDNYNQPQHF,TGTGCCTGGGGCCGGGACAACTACAATCAGCCCCAGCATTTT
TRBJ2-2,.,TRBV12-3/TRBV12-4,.,CASSFSGANTGELFF,TGTGCCAGCAGTTTCTCGGGGGCCAACACCGGGGAGCTGTTTTTT
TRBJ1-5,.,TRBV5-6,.,CASSFRGTTQHF,TGTGCCAGCAGCTTTAGGGGCACGACCCAGCATTTT
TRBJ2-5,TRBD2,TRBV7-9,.,CASSFAGGETQYF,TGTGCCAGCAGCTTCGCGGGAGGAGAGACCCAGTACTTC
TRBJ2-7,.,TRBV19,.,CASSIIGKTATYEQYF,TGTGCCAGTAGTATAATTGGGAAGACAGCCACCTACGAGCAGTACTTC